This record looks at one T cell receptor (beta chain) sequence and its context. The length of the CDR3 is 12 residues. Germline lookup yields CDR1 SQVTM and CDR2 ANQGSEA. The V and J ends lost 7 bases and 2 bases, in that order; junction bases with no gene match: 3. The sample originates from a study of shared clonotypes between healthy human individuals. The deep-level immunoSEQ assay was used. The assay was immunoSEQ multiplex PCR, and TCRdb's table has in-frame clones only and misses some. The sample includes about 600,000 clones, around 78% of them seen just once. Within Nashville, Tennessee resided all donors, each a Caucasian adult.

The chain has TRBV29-1 and TRBJ2-7; TRBD1 agrees at 9 bases. This TCR derives from a woman in her thirties or forties in good health. Some clones in this sample may be carry-over from other donors' samples. Sequencing used PBMCs. CDR3 bases: TGCAGCGCCGGGACAGGGACCTACGAGCAGTACTTC. Protein product: CSAGTGTYEQYF.